The rows below give T cell receptor beta chains drawn from one sample of a study of T cells in localized non-small cell lung cancer. The repertoire was sequenced with immunoSEQ multiplex PCR; TCRdb's copy has only in-frame clones and lacks some. Of some 1,400 clones in the sample, approximately 25% were seen once. Sequenced material: normal lung tissue next to the tumor, taken before any cancer treatment. All receptors derive from a male donor at least 60 years old with stage III squamous cell lung carcinoma. Each CDR3 is given with its conserved first and last residue. Fields, in order: V gene, clone size, J gene, D gene, CDR3 DNA, CDR3 protein. A D gene is named only where the DNA matches it firmly. Part of the rows lack a size; the others show once, few, many or a class for expanded clones.

>TRBV6-7|few|TRBJ1-3|.
TGTGCCAGCACCACGGAACAGGGTGCTGGAAACACCATATATTTT
CASTTEQGAGNTIYF
>TRBV10-1|.|TRBJ1-2|.
TGCGCCAGCAGTGAAAAGGAAGGGCAGGCGTTTGGTGATGGCTACACCTTC
CASSEKEGQAFGDGYTF
>TRBV6-8|.|TRBJ2-6|.
TGTGCCAGCAGGGTGGCGGGGTTTGGGGCCAACGTCCTGACTTTC
CASRVAGFGANVLTF
>TRBV29-1|.|TRBJ1-2|TRBD1
TGCAGCGTTGTCTCAGGGGGCGCGGGAGGCTACACCTTC
CSVVSGGAGGYTF
>TRBV9|few|TRBJ1-1|.
TGTGCCAGTCAATACAGGTGGAACACTGAAGCTTTCTTT
CASQYRWNTEAFF
>TRBV19|.|TRBJ2-7|.
TGTGCCAGTAGTGCCCTTGAGGGTATCTCCTACGAGCAGTACTTC
CASSALEGISYEQYF
>TRBV6-8|few|TRBJ1-2|TRBD1
TGTGCCAGACCGAGACAGGGTATCTATGGCTACACCTTC
CARPRQGIYGYTF
>TRBV30|few|TRBJ1-1|.
TGTGCCTGGAGTGGGACAGATCGAACTGAAGCTTTCTTT
CAWSGTDRTEAFF
>TRBV10-2|once|TRBJ2-7|TRBD2
TGCGCCAGCAGTGAGAGACGAGCTAGCGGGAGGCACTCCTACGAGCAGTACTTC
CASSERRASGRHSYEQYF
>TRBV9|.|TRBJ1-6|.
TGTGCCAGCAGTGAAAGGGGCCTAGCTCTCTTCTCACCCCTCCACTTT
CASSERGLALFSPLHF
>TRBV30|.|TRBJ1-3|.
TGTGCCTGGAGTGGCAGCTCTGGAAACACCATATATTTT
CAWSGSSGNTIYF
>TRBV11-3|medium-sized|TRBJ2-1|.
TGTGCCAGCAGCTTGGGCATGGACTCCTACAATGAGCAGTTCTTC
CASSLGMDSYNEQFF
>TRBV19|.|TRBJ1-5|.
TGTGCCAGTAGTATCTCGGGGGAAGAGCCCCAGCATTTT
CASSISGEEPQHF
>TRBV11-3|few|TRBJ1-3|TRBD1
TGTGCCAGCAGCTGGGGACAGGGGGGAAACACCATATATTTT
CASSWGQGGNTIYF
>TRBV5-1|.|TRBJ2-7|TRBD2
TGCGCCAGCAGCTTGGAGCGGGGGAGCTTCGAGCAGTACTTC
CASSLERGSFEQYF
>TRBV11-3|.|TRBJ2-2|.
TGTGCCAGCAGCCCCGGGTCCAACACCGGGGAGCTGTTTTTT
CASSPGSNTGELFF
>TRBV18|.|TRBJ2-3|.
TGTGCCAGCTCACCGCCAGGAATTACAGATACGCAGTATTTT
CASSPPGITDTQYF
>TRBV11-3|.|TRBJ1-2|TRBD1
TGTGCCAGCAGCTTGACAGGGGCGCCCAACTATGGCTACACCTTC
CASSLTGAPNYGYTF
>TRBV19|.|TRBJ2-3|.
TGTGCCAGTAGTGTACTGAGGGAACCCTCTAGCACAGATACGCAGTATTTT
CASSVLREPSSTDTQYF
>TRBV30|few|TRBJ2-7|.
TGTGCCTGGAATCCGGGGAGTTTTCTCTACGAGCAGTACTTC
CAWNPGSFLYEQYF
>TRBV11-3|.|TRBJ2-7|TRBD1
TGTGCCAGCAGCCGGACAGGGGGCTCCTACGAGCAGTACTTC
CASSRTGGSYEQYF
>TRBV11-3|few|TRBJ1-1|.
TGTGCCAGCAGCTTTCCGGGCATCATGAACACTGAAGCTTTCTTT
CASSFPGIMNTEAFF
>TRBV2|.|TRBJ2-3|.
TGTGCCAGCAGTGAATTGGGCGGATTTAGCACAGATACGCAGTATTTT
CASSELGGFSTDTQYF
>TRBV29-1|.|TRBJ2-1|TRBD2
TGCAGCGCCGGGACTAGCAGCTACAATGAGCAGTTCTTC
CSAGTSSYNEQFF
>TRBV19|.|TRBJ2-1|TRBD2
TGTGCCAGTCAGTGGAGGGCTAGCGGGGGTAGGTACAATGAGCAGTTCTTC
CASQWRASGGRYNEQFF
>TRBV9|.|TRBJ2-2|.
TGTGCCAGCAGTGAAAGGGTTACCGTCGGGGAGCTGTTTTTT
CASSERVTVGELFF
>TRBV6-8|.|TRBJ1-1|.
TGTGCCAGCATCCCTACCCTACAGGCGAGGGCTTTCTTT
CASIPTLQARAFF
>TRBV9|few|TRBJ1-2|.
TGTGCCAGCAGCGTAGCGACGACAGCTACTAACTATGGCTACACCTTC
CASSVATTATNYGYTF
>TRBV19|.|TRBJ1-1|.
TGTGCCAGTAGTATCTGGGAGGGAACTGAAGCTTTCTTT
CASSIWEGTEAFF
>TRBV5-1|.|TRBJ1-1|TRBD1
TGCGCCAGCAGCTTGGGCGGGGGACAGGGTGGAACTGAAGCTTTCTTT
CASSLGGGQGGTEAFF
>TRBV18|once|TRBJ2-5|TRBD2
TGTGCCAGCTCCGGACTAGCGGGGGAGACCCAGTACTTC
CASSGLAGETQYF
>TRBV19|.|TRBJ2-5|TRBD1
TGTGCCAGTAGGGGGACAGAAGAGACCCAGTACTTC
CASRGTEETQYF
>TRBV9|.|TRBJ1-1|.
TGTGCCAGCAGCGTAGATGGCCGAGAGGCCACTGAAGCTTTCTTT
CASSVDGREATEAFF
>TRBV14|.|TRBJ1-1|.
TGTGCCAGCAGCCAAGATATAGTGACTGAAGCTTTCTTT
CASSQDIVTEAFF